The T cell receptor beta chain described here comes from a study of blood T cell repertoires in COVID-19. Germline V gives CDR1 SGHRS, CDR2 YFSETQ. CDR3 length equals 13 residues. Trimming left V 4 bases short and J 9 bases short, with 16 bases between. Some clones are missing from TCRdb's copy, which holds only in-frame ones; the method was immunoSEQ multiplex PCR. The sample carries 100,000 to 150,000 clones, less than 90% recorded once. The specimen was peripheral blood. The TCR originated in a man between 60 and 75 years old with acute or convalescent COVID-19. The genes are TRBV5-1 and TRBJ2-5; weak D call: TRBD1 (6 bases). The CDR3 is CASSNQGPEAQYF. DNA for the CDR3: TGCGCCAGCAGCAACCAGGGGCCGGAGGCCCAGTACTTC.